This T cell receptor beta chain was sequenced in a study of vaccination and CD4 T cells after COVID-19. Cultured CD4+ T cells had their DNA profiled by the Oncomine TCR Beta short-read assay. Each CDR3 protein gets one entry after TCRdb re-called the PCR reads with MiXCR. The table lists fewer than 5,500 distinct CDR3 sequences, about 45% of them singletons, with approximately 40% in the top ten. Treatment noted: roughly nine-day PBMC culture with coronavirus spike peptide pools or control peptides (ViraFEST assay). A note on this clonotype: Antigen: not known.

The sequence derives from a human donor who had recovered from COVID-19. Sequenced input: CD4+ T cells from blood, cultured in vitro.

The CDR3, as DNA: TGCGCCAGCAGCTTGTACCCCCTACAGGCGGATACGCAGTATTTT. It specifies CASSLYPLQADTQYF. This chain joins TRBV5-1 and TRBJ2-3; tentatively, D is TRBD1 (5 bases). The CDR3 is 15 residues long. The germline V gene has CDR1 SGHRS and CDR2 YFSETQ. Trimming stripped 1 base from V and 6 bases from J, with 15 bases between.